The 2 T cell receptor beta chains below come from one sample, sequenced in a study of blood T cell repertoires in COVID-19. Only in-frame clones appear in the TCRdb table, and some are missing; sequencing was by immunoSEQ multiplex PCR. The data show 200,000 to 250,000 clones, with 75% to 85% seen just once and about 12% held by the top ten. The sequencing sample was made of peripheral blood. The origin of the receptors is a human donor in a cohort sampled during active COVID-19.

The chain recombines TRBV7-8 with TRBJ1-5; 8 bases match TRBD1. V trimming: 2 bases; J trimming: 3 bases; junction bases outside the gene matches: 9. Germline lookup yields CDR1 SGHVS and CDR2 FQNEAQ. There are 17 residues in the CDR3. The DNA for the CDR3 is TGTGCCAGCAGCTTAAGGACAGGGAGTCTTATCAATCAGCCCCAGCATTTT. It yields the protein CASSLRTGSLINQPQHF. Filled out from reference TRBV7-8 and TRBJ1-5, the complete variable domain reads GAGVSQSPRYKVAKRGQDVALRCDPISGHVSLFWYQQALGQGPEFLTYFQNEAQLDKSGLPSDRFFAERPEGSVSTLKIQRTQQEDSAVYLCASSLRTGSLINQPQHFGDGTRLSIL.

This chain uses TRBV28 with TRBJ2-1; no clear D. Looked up from germline, CDR1 is MDHEN and CDR2 is SYDVKM. The V gene lost 6 bases and the J gene lost 0 bases, with 6 bases spanning the gap. The CDR3 is 13 amino acids. This chain's CDR3 is CASSPSSYNEQFF. CDR3 sequence (DNA): TGTGCCAGCAGCCCCAGCTCCTACAATGAGCAGTTCTTC.